Listed below are T cell receptor beta chains from one sample, sequenced in a study of T cells in tuberculosis. Data came from immunoSEQ multiplex PCR; TCRdb stores just in-frame clones and leaves some out. This sample carries more than 30,000 clones, more than 75% of them seen once, and the ten largest clones take 4.5% to 6.5%. The specimen comprised PBMCs, sampled at tuberculosis diagnosis. Receptor source: an adult with tuberculosis. Both conserved end residues are part of each CDR3. D genes are given only for firm matches. Part of the rows lack a size; the others show once, few, many or a class for expanded clones.

J gene | D gene | clone size | V gene | CDR3 protein | CDR3 DNA
TRBJ1-1 | . | . | TRBV27 | CASSLTYLNTEAFF | TGTGCCAGCAGTTTAACCTACTTGAACACTGAAGCTTTCTTT
TRBJ2-3 | . | . | TRBV18 | CASGFGGPTDTQYF | TGTGCCAGCGGGTTTGGAGGACCCACAGATACGCAGTATTTT
TRBJ1-5 | . | . | TRBV18 | CASSLTDSNQPQHF | TGTGCCAGCTCACTAACAGATAGCAATCAGCCCCAGCATTTT
TRBJ2-1 | TRBD2 | . | TRBV15 | CATSTTGGVNEQFF | TGTGCCACCAGCACGACTGGGGGGGTCAATGAGCAGTTCTTC
TRBJ2-3 | TRBD2 | . | TRBV11-2 | CASSLWREGADTQYF | TGTGCCAGCAGCTTATGGCGGGAGGGGGCAGATACGCAGTATTTT
TRBJ2-1 | TRBD1 | . | TRBV4-1 | CASSQKWTGGYNEQFF | TGCGCCAGCAGCCAAAAATGGACAGGGGGGTACAATGAGCAGTTCTTC
TRBJ2-1 | TRBD2 | . | TRBV7-9 | CASSLVLAGTNEQFF | TGTGCCAGCAGCTTGGTACTAGCGGGAACCAATGAGCAGTTCTTC
TRBJ2-5 | . | . | TRBV5-5 | CASSLVGREETQYF | TGTGCCAGCAGCTTGGTTGGGAGAGAAGAGACCCAGTACTTC
TRBJ2-5 | . | . | TRBV18 | CASSPSGTKYQETQYF | TGTGCCAGCTCACCATCCGGGACAAAGTACCAAGAGACCCAGTACTTC
TRBJ2-7 | . | few | TRBV10-3 | CAISEELGQQPYEQYF | TGTGCCATCAGTGAGGAATTGGGCCAACAACCCTACGAGCAGTACTTC
TRBJ2-3 | . | . | TRBV2 | CARKLGSADTQYF | TGTGCCAGGAAACTAGGGTCGGCAGATACGCAGTATTTT
TRBJ2-3 | . | once | TRBV5-1 | CASGPGARTDTQYF | TGCGCCAGCGGACCAGGGGCCCGCACAGATACGCAGTATTTT
TRBJ1-2 | . | . | TRBV7-2 | CASSPTTGSNYGYTF | TGTGCCAGCAGCCCGACGACAGGATCTAACTATGGCTACACCTTC
TRBJ2-7 | . | . | TRBV13 | CASSRKGGSLAYEQYF | TGTGCCAGCAGCCGAAAAGGGGGTAGCCTGGCCTACGAGCAGTACTTC
TRBJ2-6 | TRBD1 | . | TRBV27 | CASSSTRGLGANVLTF | TGTGCCAGCAGTTCTACGAGGGGGCTTGGGGCCAACGTCCTGACTTTC